Here is one TCR beta chain with its context. This clonotype was recorded at least ten times. Its antigen remains undetermined. Per-nucleotide qualities are absent, and no much larger clonotype sits a single base away. These data come from a study of response to subunit inactivated influenza vaccine (dated by TCRdb to the late 2010s). Notes on the research overall: Deep quantitative T cell receptor repertoire profiling was used in the study to track responses to a trivalent subunit inactivated influenza vaccine. Here is what the overall study found, with its caveats: The authors suggested that each seasonal influenza vaccination may recruit only a limited number of new T cells.

This sample's time point label indicates: around 45 days after influenza vaccine administration. The protocol used for the library was RT-PCR. Sequencer: Illumina HiSeq 2500. Using fastp trimming at Q25 and MiXCR clonotype assembly, TCRdb reanalyzed the public sequencing data and kept in-frame beta chains. Duplicate CDR3 protein sequences are folded into a single record with the most common DNA and genes. This sample holds 150,000 to 200,000 distinct CDR3 sequences; around 9.9% were observed only once. Roughly 12% of the sample comes from the top ten. The CDR3, from cysteine to phenylalanine, totals 14 residues. Only the CDR3 region is kept as DNA, spanning 42 bases read in frame from base 1. CDR1 SGHRS and CDR2 YFSETQ are derived from the germline V gene. The V end loses 5 bases and the J end loses 0 bases, and a stretch of 11 bases separates them.

This clonotype was obtained from a man aged 50-60 years who received an inactivated influenza vaccine. Donor details come from another sample of the same person, matched by shared clones. In this chain, TRBV5-1 is recombined with TRBJ1-1; a weak D assignment points to TRBD1 (5 bases agree). The sample in question was non-naive T cells sorted from PBMCs, obtained 45 days after vaccination. In light of the paper, this sample's cell subset or site label describes: memory T cell fraction. The DNA sequence is TGCGCCAGCAGGTGGGGGGAGATGAACACTGAAGCTTTCTTT. The encoded protein is CASRWGEMNTEAFF.